This T cell receptor (beta chain) was recorded in a study of OX40 agonist ivuxolimab in advanced cancers. Whole-study context: At doses from 0.01 to 10 mg/kg, patients were given intravenous ivuxolimab every 2 weeks. People who had prior anti-PD-1, anti-PD-L1 or anti-CTLA-4 therapy could take part, and around 43% had some. Dose-escalation patients had hepatocellular carcinoma, melanoma, renal cell or head and neck cancer. Findings and limits, study-wide: Determination of antigen specificity was not performed for the expanded peripheral T cells.

On this clone itself: Antigen: not known.

Trimming stripped 3 bases from V and 5 bases from J, with 11 bases between. CDR3 length: 13 residues. Germline loops: CDR1 SGDLS, CDR2 YYNGEE. Method: immunoSEQ multiplex PCR; TCRdb's copy keeps in-frame clones and lacks some. This table has 17,000 or so clones, roughly 89% appearing once. The sample consisted of CD4+ or CD8+ T cells sorted from blood, taken in a trial of the OX40 agonist ivuxolimab. The chain joins TRBV9 to TRBJ2-5; a possible D gene is TRBD1 (5 bases). The TCR sequence derives from an adult with an advanced solid tumor such as melanoma, head and neck, liver or kidney cancer. The CDR3 bases are TGTGCCAGCAGCGCCACAGGTCTCGAGACCCAGTACTTC. Amino acids: CASSATGLETQYF.